This T cell receptor beta chain was retrieved from a study of blood T cell repertoires in COVID-19. Clones were read by immunoSEQ multiplex PCR, and TCRdb kept only the in-frame ones, dropping some. The sample holds over 350,000 clones, 86% seen once. Worth noting for this clone: Other DNA sequences in the sample encode the same CDR3.

This receptor was identified in a woman in her thirties with active or convalescent COVID-19. The sample was peripheral blood.

The CDR3 spells CASRQGTEAFF. For the CDR3, the DNA is TGTGCCAGCCGACAGGGCACTGAAGCTTTCTTT. V gene TRBV6-5 combines with J gene TRBJ1-1; 7 bases line up with TRBD1. In germline, CDR1 is MNHEY, CDR2 SVGAGI. The CDR3 covers 11 residues. Germline trimming cut 8 bases from V and 4 bases from J; bases unmatched to any gene: 1.